This is a list of T cell receptor beta chains from one sample in a study of cytomegalovirus exposure and HLA in healthy donors. Only in-frame clones appear in the TCRdb table, and some are missing; sequencing was by immunoSEQ multiplex PCR. The table records about 110,000 clones, about four fifths of them present only once. Sequencing was carried out using PBMCs. The receptor source for this set is a man younger than 45 in good health and CMV-seropositive. Each CDR3 is given with its conserved first and last residue. A D gene is named only where the DNA matches it firmly. Clone size is not always given. Where it is, it says once, few, many or a class for expanded clones.

.	TRBV5-1	TRBJ2-5	TRBD1	TGCGCCAGCAGCTTGGGGGACAGCCAAGAGACCCAGTACTTC	CASSLGDSQETQYF
.	TRBV5-1	TRBJ1-6	TRBD1	TGCGCCAGCAGCTTGTCCGGGACAGAGAACCATAATTCACCCCTCCACTTT	CASSLSGTENHNSPLHF
.	TRBV5-4	TRBJ2-1	TRBD2	TGTGCCAGCAGCAGGGCTAGCGGGAGGCCCTACAATGAGCAGTTCTTC	CASSRASGRPYNEQFF
once	TRBV2	TRBJ1-4	.	TGTGCCAGCAGGGGTAGTCGCGCACGGGGGGAGACTAATGAAAAACTGTTTTTT	CASRGSRARGETNEKLFF
.	TRBV5-8	TRBJ2-3	.	TGTGCCAGCAGCGAGGGACTGCGTAGCACAGATACGCAGTATTTT	CASSEGLRSTDTQYF
.	TRBV30	TRBJ2-7	.	TGTGCCTCGAGAACACAGGTTGAGCAGTACTTC	CASRTQVEQYF
.	TRBV5-1	TRBJ1-1	.	TGCGCCAGCAGCCGTGCCGAGGGATTCCCTGAAGCTTTCTTT	CASSRAEGFPEAFF
.	TRBV5-1	TRBJ1-3	TRBD1	TGCGCCAGCCAGGAACCAGGGGGTGGAAACACCATATATTTT	CASQEPGGGNTIYF
.	TRBV6-5	TRBJ2-2	TRBD1	TGTGCCAGCAGTTACGGGCAGGGGGCTGGCACCGGGGAGCTGTTTTTT	CASSYGQGAGTGELFF
few	TRBV6-5	TRBJ1-5	TRBD1	TGTGCCAGCAGTTCCATTGGGACAGGGACCCATCAGCCCCAGCATTTT	CASSSIGTGTHQPQHF
.	TRBV6-1	TRBJ2-7	.	TGTGCCAGCAGTACTTGGGACATCTACTACGAGCAGTACTTC	CASSTWDIYYEQYF
once	TRBV5-1	TRBJ1-5	TRBD1	TGCGCCAGCAGCGCGGGGACAGGCAATCAGCCCCAGCATTTT	CASSAGTGNQPQHF
.	TRBV7-2	TRBJ2-1	.	TGTGCCAGCAGCTATGCTACAGGGAGCGATGAGCAGTTCTTC	CASSYATGSDEQFF
.	TRBV19	TRBJ2-2	.	TGTGCCAGTAGTCTCGTGGGACTCCAGGGCACCGGGGAGCTGTTTTTT	CASSLVGLQGTGELFF
once	TRBV2	TRBJ2-5	.	TGTGCCAGCAGTGAGCAACAGGGAAGACCAGAGACCCAGTACTTC	CASSEQQGRPETQYF